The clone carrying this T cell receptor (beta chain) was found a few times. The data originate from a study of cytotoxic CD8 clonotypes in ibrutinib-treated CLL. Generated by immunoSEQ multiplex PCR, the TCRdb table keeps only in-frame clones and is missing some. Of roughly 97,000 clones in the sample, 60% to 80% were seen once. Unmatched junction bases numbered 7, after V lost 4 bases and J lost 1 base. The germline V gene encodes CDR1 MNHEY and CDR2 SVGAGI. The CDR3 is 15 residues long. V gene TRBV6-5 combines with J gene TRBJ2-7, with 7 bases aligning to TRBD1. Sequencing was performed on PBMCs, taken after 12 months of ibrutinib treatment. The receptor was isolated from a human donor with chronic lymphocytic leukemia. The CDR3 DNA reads TGTGCCAGCAGTTTCGGACAGGACCCTTCCTACGAGCAGTACTTC. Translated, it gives CASSFGQDPSYEQYF.